The 32 T cell receptor beta chains presented below share a single source sample, sequenced in a study of OX40 agonist ivuxolimab in advanced cancers. Sequencing used immunoSEQ multiplex PCR; TCRdb keeps in-frame clones, though not all of them. The top ten clones hold roughly a third of a sample with about 35,000 clones, approximately 90% of them seen once. This specimen consisted of CD4+ or CD8+ T cells sorted from blood, obtained in a trial of the OX40 agonist ivuxolimab. These receptor sequences come from an adult with an advanced solid tumor such as melanoma, head and neck, liver or kidney cancer.

The V call is TRBV7-9, the J call TRBJ2-5; D is perhaps TRBD1 (5 bases). The CDR3 extends over 14 amino acids. V lost 6 bases to trimming and J lost 4 bases, with 15 bases between them. Per the germline V gene, CDR1 is SEHNR and CDR2 is FQNEAQ (reference sequence). The CDR3 nucleotides are TGTGCCAGCAGGCTTCCGACAGAATTAGAGACCCAGTACTTC. This encodes CASRLPTELETQYF.

The J gene is TRBJ2-7, the V gene TRBV20-1; perhaps TRBD2 as D (6 bases). Germline CDR1 is DFQATT and CDR2 is SNEGSKA (reference sequence). The CDR3 contains 11 residues. The V and J ends lost 6 bases and 3 bases respectively, with 9 bases between them. The CDR3, as DNA: TGCAGTGCCCGGAGGGACTACGAGCAGTACTTC. As protein: CSARRDYEQYF.

The chain joins TRBV19 to TRBJ2-5; TRBD1 agrees at 8 bases. Germline-derived CDR1 and CDR2 are LNHDA and SQIVND (reference sequence). The CDR3 length is 16 residues. Germline trimming cut 5 bases from V and 14 bases from J; bases unmatched to any gene: 22. The CDR3 sequence is CASSHPPGRGRTVVYF. In DNA, the CDR3 is TGTGCCAGTAGTCACCCTCCGGGCAGGGGGCGCACCGTCGTATACTTC.

The rearrangement uses TRBV5-1 and TRBJ1-2; D remains unclear. The CDR3 runs to 15 residues. Germline V gives CDR1 SGHRS, CDR2 YFSETQ. The germline V and J ends were trimmed by 0 bases and 1 base, with 10 bases remaining between them. CDR3 protein: CASSLVPGSNYGYTF. As DNA, the CDR3 is TGCGCCAGCAGCTTGGTGCCGGGTAGTAACTATGGCTACACCTTC.

The V call is TRBV14, the J call TRBJ1-2; D possibly corresponds to TRBD1 (5 bases). Germline CDR1 and CDR2: SGHDN and FVKESK. The CDR3 is 13 amino acids. The germline V and J ends were trimmed by 4 bases and 8 bases, with 14 bases remaining between them. The DNA for the CDR3 is TGTGCCAGCAGCCGCGAGGAGGGGTGGGGCTACACCTTC. This gives the protein CASSREEGWGYTF.

The chain has TRBV6-6 and TRBJ2-7; D is perhaps TRBD2 (6 bases). This CDR3 has 15 residues. Germline CDR1 reads MNHNY; CDR2 reads SVGAGI (reference sequence). Deletions cut 6 bases from V and 2 bases from J, with 17 bases between. The CDR3 nucleotides read TGTGCCAGCAGACTCATTTGGGGGACTGCCTACGAGCAGTACTTC. It translates to CASRLIWGTAYEQYF.

The chain carries TRBV5-6 and TRBJ1-4; the D is unclear. Trimming removed 0 bases at V and 8 bases at J, with 8 bases between. This CDR3 has 13 amino acids. Germline values: CDR1 SGHDT, CDR2 YYEEEE. The CDR3 region has the DNA TGTGCCAGCAGCTTGGAGGTCGGCGAAAAACTGTTTTTT. Amino acids: CASSLEVGEKLFF.

The chain carries TRBV11-2 and TRBJ2-7; D is perhaps TRBD2 (5 bases). Deletions cut 6 bases from V and 1 base from J, with 7 bases between. The CDR3 has 12 residues. Per germline, CDR1 SGHAT and CDR2 FQNNGV. Written as DNA, the CDR3 is TGTGCCAGCAGTTGGAGGTCCTACGAGCAGTACTTC. Its translation: CASSWRSYEQYF.

The V gene is TRBV15, the J gene TRBJ1-1, with TRBD1 matching over 9 bases. Per germline, CDR1 LNHNV and CDR2 YYDKDF (reference sequence). CDR3 length: 14 amino acids. V shed 2 bases and J 3 bases; nucleotides not matched to a gene: 1. The CDR3 loop reads CATSRRDRDTEAFF. The CDR3 DNA sequence: TGTGCCACCAGCAGACGGGACAGGGACACTGAAGCTTTCTTT.

The chain combines TRBV7-8 with TRBJ2-1, with 7 nucleotides matching TRBD2. Germline V CDR1 and CDR2: SGHVS, FQNEAQ. V was pared by 3 bases and J by 2 bases, with 7 bases of the junction left unmatched. The CDR3 loop spans 16 amino acids. Written as DNA, the CDR3 is TGTGCCAGCAGCTTGGGTCGCGGGAGACCCTACAATGAGCAGTTCTTC. Its protein product is CASSLGRGRPYNEQFF.

The chain recombines TRBV11-3 with TRBJ2-7, with D tentatively TRBD1 or TRBD2 (5 bases each). CDR1 is SGHNT and CDR2 is YENEEA in the germline V gene. The length of the CDR3 is 15 residues. The V end lost 1 base, the J end lost 6 bases, and 16 bases lay between the germline ends. CDR3 nucleotides: TGTGCCAGCAGCTTAGGAGGGGACCCGAGAGCCGAGCAGTACTTC. Translation gives CASSLGGDPRAEQYF.

V gene TRBV5-6 combines with J gene TRBJ2-3, with 10 bases fitting TRBD1. The CDR3 totals 16 residues. CDR1 SGHDT and CDR2 YYEEEE come from the germline V gene. V trimming: 3 bases; J trimming: 2 bases; junction bases outside the gene matches: 6. CDR3 protein: CASSYRDRGHTDTQYF. The DNA of the CDR3 is TGTGCCAGCAGCTACCGGGACAGGGGCCACACAGATACGCAGTATTTT. Full variable domain (rest looked up from reference TRBV5-6 and TRBJ2-3): DAGVTQSPTHLIKTRGQQVTLRCSPKSGHDTVSWYQQALGQGPQFIFQYYEEEERQRGNFPDRFSGHQFPNYSSELNVNALLLGDSALYLCASSYRDRGHTDTQYFGPGTRLTVL.

The chain combines TRBV9 with TRBJ1-6, with unresolved D. The CDR3 runs to 16 residues. Trimming shortened V by 3 bases and J by 3 bases, and 13 bases separated the two germline ends. CDR1 is SGDLS, CDR2 YYNGEE, per germline. DNA for the CDR3: TGTGCCAGCAGCGCAGGAAGGGCGTTCTATAATTCACCCCTCCACTTT. It specifies CASSAGRAFYNSPLHF.

The rearrangement uses TRBV9 and TRBJ2-2, with D perhaps TRBD2 (6 bases). The V end was cut by 0 bases, the J end by 7 bases, with 10 bases between. Germline V gives CDR1 SGDLS, CDR2 YYNGEE. The CDR3 consists of 14 residues. The DNA of the CDR3 is TGTGCCAGCAGCGTAGCGGGAGATTTCGGGGAGCTGTTTTTT. This codes for CASSVAGDFGELFF.

A single count supports this clone. This rearrangement joins TRBV30 to TRBJ1-5; D might be TRBD1 (5 bases). With 4 bases removed from V and 0 bases from J, the gap between germline ends came to 16 bases. The germline V gene has CDR1 GTSNPN and CDR2 SVGIG (reference sequence). This CDR3 is built from 16 residues. The CDR3 region has the DNA TGTGCCTGGACCCGGTTGGCAGGGAGTAGCAATCAGCCCCAGCATTTT. As protein: CAWTRLAGSSNQPQHF.

The sample holds many counts of this clone. The sample contains more than one DNA sequence encoding this CDR3. This chain links TRBV4-1 with TRBJ2-1; D not certain. The CDR3 is 17 residues long. Germline V gene sequence: CDR1 MGHRA, CDR2 YSYEKL. Trimming removed 5 bases from V and 0 bases from J, with 17 bases in between. The CDR3 is CASSAYLRPYSYNEQFF. The CDR3, as DNA: TGCGCCAGCAGCGCTTACCTGAGGCCATACTCCTACAATGAGCAGTTCTTC.

V gene TRBV2 combines with J gene TRBJ2-7, with 10 bases aligning to TRBD1. Germline V CDR1 and CDR2: SNHLY, FYNNEI. CDR3 length: 15 amino acids. V lost 5 bases and J lost 3; bases outside the gene matches: 7. The DNA for the CDR3 is TGTGCCAGCAGTACGACAGGGGGCCAATTCTACGAGCAGTACTTC. It yields the protein CASSTTGGQFYEQYF.

The chain joins TRBV28 to TRBJ2-7; 10 positions match TRBD1. With V trimmed by 4 bases and J by 1 base, 10 bases remained unmatched. CDR1 and CDR2 from the germline V gene are MDHEN and SYDVKM. The CDR3 extends over 17 amino acids. The CDR3 here is CASSSLGRDRGSYEQYF. CDR3 in DNA: TGTGCCAGCAGTTCGTTAGGGAGGGACAGGGGTTCCTACGAGCAGTACTTC.

This chain uses TRBV28 with TRBJ1-4; no clear D gene. The CDR3 consists of 12 residues. Germline V gene data show CDR1 as MDHEN and CDR2 as SYDVKM. Trimming cost V 8 bases and J 0 bases, with 4 bases left between them. CDR3 nucleotide sequence: TGTGCCAGCTTTGCAACTAATGAAAAACTGTTTTTT. Translated: CASFATNEKLFF.

The chain combines TRBV13 with TRBJ2-7; 7 bases are shared with TRBD1. V trimming: 2 bases; J trimming: 1 base; junction bases outside the gene matches: 2. The germline V gene encodes CDR1 PRHDT and CDR2 FYEKMQ (reference sequence). This CDR3 region has 14 residues. CDR3 coding DNA: TGTGCCAGCAGCTTAACACAGGGGTCCTACGAGCAGTACTTC. This encodes CASSLTQGSYEQYF.

The chain couples TRBV4-3 to TRBJ2-3; the match to TRBD2 covers 12 bases. This CDR3 contains 18 residues. The junction had 14 bases not matched to a gene; V was cut back by 1 base and J by 9 bases. Germline V gene data show CDR1 as LGHNA and CDR2 as YSLEER. The CDR3 DNA sequence: TGCGCCAGCAGCCAAGGCCTAGCGGGAGGGCCGGTTAGCTTGACGCAGTATTTT. It codes for CASSQGLAGGPVSLTQYF.

The rearrangement links TRBV7-9 to TRBJ2-7; D ambiguous. CDR3 size: 13 residues. Per germline, CDR1 SEHNR and CDR2 FQNEAQ (reference sequence). V was pared by 5 bases and J by 4 bases, with 12 bases between. DNA of the CDR3: TGTGCCAGCAGCCCCCCCCGAGGTTACGAGCAGTACTTC. Translating gives CASSPPRGYEQYF.

The CDR3, as DNA: TGTGCCAGCAGCCAACTGCCCGGGACAGGTCCCTCACAAGAGACCCAGTACTTC. Amino acids: CASSQLPGTGPSQETQYF. V is TRBV4-2 and J is TRBJ2-5; 8 positions agree with TRBD1. From germline, CDR1 is LGHNA and CDR2 YNFKEQ. CDR3 length equals 18 residues. The J segment lost 2 bases and the V segment lost 2 bases, leaving 13 bases of the junction unmatched.

J is TRBJ2-7 and V is TRBV11-2; 7 nucleotides agree with TRBD2. This CDR3 spans 13 amino acids. Per germline, CDR1 SGHAT and CDR2 FQNNGV. V shed 6 bases, J shed 4 bases, and the junction held 6 bases outside the gene matches. CDR3: CASSFTSEYEQYF. As DNA, the CDR3 is TGTGCCAGCAGTTTTACTAGCGAGTACGAGCAGTACTTC.

This rearrangement joins TRBV28 to TRBJ2-7; TRBD1 aligns across 10 bases. This CDR3 is built from 13 residues. CDR1 and CDR2 from the germline V gene are MDHEN and SYDVKM. After removal of 6 bases from V and 6 bases from J, the junction contained 5 bases not matched to a gene. CDR3 protein: CASSAGTGVEQYF. The DNA for the CDR3 is TGTGCCAGCAGCGCCGGGACAGGGGTCGAGCAGTACTTC.

The table lists this clone with a count of one. For the CDR3, the DNA is TGTGCCAGCAGTTTAGAAGGAACAGGGAGGATCACTGAAGCTTTCTTT. It is translated as CASSLEGTGRITEAFF. The chain links TRBV27 to TRBJ1-1; tentative D call: TRBD1 (6 bases). The CDR3 runs 16 residues. Trimming took 2 bases from V and 4 from J, leaving 17 bases between them. Germline CDR1 MNHEY, CDR2 SMNVEV (reference sequence).

The chain recombines TRBV6-5 with TRBJ1-1, with 9 bases aligning to TRBD1. The germline V gene encodes CDR1 MNHEY and CDR2 SVGAGI. With 1 base clipped from V and 5 bases from J, the junction kept 2 bases outside the gene matches. The CDR3 has 14 residues. In nucleotides, the CDR3 is TGTGCCAGCAGTTACTGGACAGGGGCTACTGAAGCTTTCTTT. It is translated as CASSYWTGATEAFF.

This chain uses TRBV5-4 with TRBJ2-1; 8 bases fit TRBD2. CDR3 length equals 16 residues. V was clipped by 0 bases and J by 5 bases; unmatched bases: 7. CDR1 and CDR2 (germline): SGHNT, YYREEE (reference sequence). The CDR3 spells CASSLGAGGRHNEQFF. CDR3 DNA: TGTGCCAGCAGCTTGGGGGCGGGAGGAAGGCACAATGAGCAGTTCTTC.

This chain joins TRBV7-6 and TRBJ2-7, with D possibly being TRBD1 (6 bases). From germline, CDR1 is SGHVS and CDR2 FNYEAQ. This CDR3 is 14 amino acids long. Between the trimmed V and J ends, which lost 4 bases and 7 bases, there was a span of 17 bases. The CDR3 region has the DNA TGTGCCAGCAGCTCTTCAGGGTGGGGGCAGGAGCAGTACTTC. This codes for CASSSSGWGQEQYF.

The rearrangement uses TRBV19 and TRBJ2-7; 7 bases agree with TRBD2. Germline CDR1 LNHDA, CDR2 SQIVND (reference sequence). The V segment lost 5 bases and the J segment 6 bases; nucleotides outside the gene matches: 7. The CDR3 loop spans 13 amino acids. This chain's CDR3 is CASSPNPGGEQYF. The CDR3 DNA follows: TGTGCCAGTAGTCCCAATCCGGGGGGCGAGCAGTACTTC.

This clone appeared a few times. The chain uses TRBV19 and TRBJ1-5; D unclear. This CDR3 is 13 amino acids long. V was cut by 11 bases and J by 0 bases, with 11 bases left in between. Germline V gives CDR1 LNHDA, CDR2 SQIVND (reference sequence). The CDR3 DNA follows: TGTGCCTCCAGTAGTCATAGCAATCAGCCCCAGCATTTT. Translated: CASSSHSNQPQHF.

The chain is built from TRBV27 and TRBJ1-2; 8 nucleotides line up with TRBD1. This CDR3 is 15 amino acids long. Germline V gene lookup returns CDR1 MNHEY and CDR2 SMNVEV (reference sequence). The junction had 6 bases not matched to a gene; V was cut back by 3 bases and J by 3 bases. The CDR3, as DNA: TGTGCCAGCAGTTTCTCCGGACAGGGTGACTATGGCTACACCTTC. It codes for CASSFSGQGDYGYTF.